This entry concerns a single T cell receptor (beta chain). The length of the CDR3 is 15 residues. Losses at the gene ends were 0 bases for V and 4 bases for J; bases not matched to a gene: 4. Germline loops: CDR1 SGHRS, CDR2 YFSETQ. These data originate in a study of blood T cell repertoires in COVID-19. Across the whole study: Italy, Spain and the United States were the sources of the convalescent and acute COVID-19 samples. PBMCs, B-cell-depleted T cells, or T cells were the source of the cDNA or gDNA that made up the material.

Study processing details: By means of reference gene primer amplification, nucleated cell counts were estimated. Clones were read by immunoSEQ multiplex PCR, and TCRdb kept only the in-frame ones, dropping some. V and J calls and clone size are those listed in that table; D and trimming were worked out from the DNA. The sample includes roughly 200,000 clones, roughly 88% of them seen just once. The chain recombines TRBV5-1 with TRBJ2-5; 9 nucleotides line up with TRBD1. The sequencing input was peripheral blood. This TCR derives from a human donor in a cohort sampled during active COVID-19. The CDR3 loop reads CASSLEGQGGETQYF. The CDR3, as DNA: TGCGCCAGCAGCTTGGAGGGACAGGGAGGAGAGACCCAGTACTTC.